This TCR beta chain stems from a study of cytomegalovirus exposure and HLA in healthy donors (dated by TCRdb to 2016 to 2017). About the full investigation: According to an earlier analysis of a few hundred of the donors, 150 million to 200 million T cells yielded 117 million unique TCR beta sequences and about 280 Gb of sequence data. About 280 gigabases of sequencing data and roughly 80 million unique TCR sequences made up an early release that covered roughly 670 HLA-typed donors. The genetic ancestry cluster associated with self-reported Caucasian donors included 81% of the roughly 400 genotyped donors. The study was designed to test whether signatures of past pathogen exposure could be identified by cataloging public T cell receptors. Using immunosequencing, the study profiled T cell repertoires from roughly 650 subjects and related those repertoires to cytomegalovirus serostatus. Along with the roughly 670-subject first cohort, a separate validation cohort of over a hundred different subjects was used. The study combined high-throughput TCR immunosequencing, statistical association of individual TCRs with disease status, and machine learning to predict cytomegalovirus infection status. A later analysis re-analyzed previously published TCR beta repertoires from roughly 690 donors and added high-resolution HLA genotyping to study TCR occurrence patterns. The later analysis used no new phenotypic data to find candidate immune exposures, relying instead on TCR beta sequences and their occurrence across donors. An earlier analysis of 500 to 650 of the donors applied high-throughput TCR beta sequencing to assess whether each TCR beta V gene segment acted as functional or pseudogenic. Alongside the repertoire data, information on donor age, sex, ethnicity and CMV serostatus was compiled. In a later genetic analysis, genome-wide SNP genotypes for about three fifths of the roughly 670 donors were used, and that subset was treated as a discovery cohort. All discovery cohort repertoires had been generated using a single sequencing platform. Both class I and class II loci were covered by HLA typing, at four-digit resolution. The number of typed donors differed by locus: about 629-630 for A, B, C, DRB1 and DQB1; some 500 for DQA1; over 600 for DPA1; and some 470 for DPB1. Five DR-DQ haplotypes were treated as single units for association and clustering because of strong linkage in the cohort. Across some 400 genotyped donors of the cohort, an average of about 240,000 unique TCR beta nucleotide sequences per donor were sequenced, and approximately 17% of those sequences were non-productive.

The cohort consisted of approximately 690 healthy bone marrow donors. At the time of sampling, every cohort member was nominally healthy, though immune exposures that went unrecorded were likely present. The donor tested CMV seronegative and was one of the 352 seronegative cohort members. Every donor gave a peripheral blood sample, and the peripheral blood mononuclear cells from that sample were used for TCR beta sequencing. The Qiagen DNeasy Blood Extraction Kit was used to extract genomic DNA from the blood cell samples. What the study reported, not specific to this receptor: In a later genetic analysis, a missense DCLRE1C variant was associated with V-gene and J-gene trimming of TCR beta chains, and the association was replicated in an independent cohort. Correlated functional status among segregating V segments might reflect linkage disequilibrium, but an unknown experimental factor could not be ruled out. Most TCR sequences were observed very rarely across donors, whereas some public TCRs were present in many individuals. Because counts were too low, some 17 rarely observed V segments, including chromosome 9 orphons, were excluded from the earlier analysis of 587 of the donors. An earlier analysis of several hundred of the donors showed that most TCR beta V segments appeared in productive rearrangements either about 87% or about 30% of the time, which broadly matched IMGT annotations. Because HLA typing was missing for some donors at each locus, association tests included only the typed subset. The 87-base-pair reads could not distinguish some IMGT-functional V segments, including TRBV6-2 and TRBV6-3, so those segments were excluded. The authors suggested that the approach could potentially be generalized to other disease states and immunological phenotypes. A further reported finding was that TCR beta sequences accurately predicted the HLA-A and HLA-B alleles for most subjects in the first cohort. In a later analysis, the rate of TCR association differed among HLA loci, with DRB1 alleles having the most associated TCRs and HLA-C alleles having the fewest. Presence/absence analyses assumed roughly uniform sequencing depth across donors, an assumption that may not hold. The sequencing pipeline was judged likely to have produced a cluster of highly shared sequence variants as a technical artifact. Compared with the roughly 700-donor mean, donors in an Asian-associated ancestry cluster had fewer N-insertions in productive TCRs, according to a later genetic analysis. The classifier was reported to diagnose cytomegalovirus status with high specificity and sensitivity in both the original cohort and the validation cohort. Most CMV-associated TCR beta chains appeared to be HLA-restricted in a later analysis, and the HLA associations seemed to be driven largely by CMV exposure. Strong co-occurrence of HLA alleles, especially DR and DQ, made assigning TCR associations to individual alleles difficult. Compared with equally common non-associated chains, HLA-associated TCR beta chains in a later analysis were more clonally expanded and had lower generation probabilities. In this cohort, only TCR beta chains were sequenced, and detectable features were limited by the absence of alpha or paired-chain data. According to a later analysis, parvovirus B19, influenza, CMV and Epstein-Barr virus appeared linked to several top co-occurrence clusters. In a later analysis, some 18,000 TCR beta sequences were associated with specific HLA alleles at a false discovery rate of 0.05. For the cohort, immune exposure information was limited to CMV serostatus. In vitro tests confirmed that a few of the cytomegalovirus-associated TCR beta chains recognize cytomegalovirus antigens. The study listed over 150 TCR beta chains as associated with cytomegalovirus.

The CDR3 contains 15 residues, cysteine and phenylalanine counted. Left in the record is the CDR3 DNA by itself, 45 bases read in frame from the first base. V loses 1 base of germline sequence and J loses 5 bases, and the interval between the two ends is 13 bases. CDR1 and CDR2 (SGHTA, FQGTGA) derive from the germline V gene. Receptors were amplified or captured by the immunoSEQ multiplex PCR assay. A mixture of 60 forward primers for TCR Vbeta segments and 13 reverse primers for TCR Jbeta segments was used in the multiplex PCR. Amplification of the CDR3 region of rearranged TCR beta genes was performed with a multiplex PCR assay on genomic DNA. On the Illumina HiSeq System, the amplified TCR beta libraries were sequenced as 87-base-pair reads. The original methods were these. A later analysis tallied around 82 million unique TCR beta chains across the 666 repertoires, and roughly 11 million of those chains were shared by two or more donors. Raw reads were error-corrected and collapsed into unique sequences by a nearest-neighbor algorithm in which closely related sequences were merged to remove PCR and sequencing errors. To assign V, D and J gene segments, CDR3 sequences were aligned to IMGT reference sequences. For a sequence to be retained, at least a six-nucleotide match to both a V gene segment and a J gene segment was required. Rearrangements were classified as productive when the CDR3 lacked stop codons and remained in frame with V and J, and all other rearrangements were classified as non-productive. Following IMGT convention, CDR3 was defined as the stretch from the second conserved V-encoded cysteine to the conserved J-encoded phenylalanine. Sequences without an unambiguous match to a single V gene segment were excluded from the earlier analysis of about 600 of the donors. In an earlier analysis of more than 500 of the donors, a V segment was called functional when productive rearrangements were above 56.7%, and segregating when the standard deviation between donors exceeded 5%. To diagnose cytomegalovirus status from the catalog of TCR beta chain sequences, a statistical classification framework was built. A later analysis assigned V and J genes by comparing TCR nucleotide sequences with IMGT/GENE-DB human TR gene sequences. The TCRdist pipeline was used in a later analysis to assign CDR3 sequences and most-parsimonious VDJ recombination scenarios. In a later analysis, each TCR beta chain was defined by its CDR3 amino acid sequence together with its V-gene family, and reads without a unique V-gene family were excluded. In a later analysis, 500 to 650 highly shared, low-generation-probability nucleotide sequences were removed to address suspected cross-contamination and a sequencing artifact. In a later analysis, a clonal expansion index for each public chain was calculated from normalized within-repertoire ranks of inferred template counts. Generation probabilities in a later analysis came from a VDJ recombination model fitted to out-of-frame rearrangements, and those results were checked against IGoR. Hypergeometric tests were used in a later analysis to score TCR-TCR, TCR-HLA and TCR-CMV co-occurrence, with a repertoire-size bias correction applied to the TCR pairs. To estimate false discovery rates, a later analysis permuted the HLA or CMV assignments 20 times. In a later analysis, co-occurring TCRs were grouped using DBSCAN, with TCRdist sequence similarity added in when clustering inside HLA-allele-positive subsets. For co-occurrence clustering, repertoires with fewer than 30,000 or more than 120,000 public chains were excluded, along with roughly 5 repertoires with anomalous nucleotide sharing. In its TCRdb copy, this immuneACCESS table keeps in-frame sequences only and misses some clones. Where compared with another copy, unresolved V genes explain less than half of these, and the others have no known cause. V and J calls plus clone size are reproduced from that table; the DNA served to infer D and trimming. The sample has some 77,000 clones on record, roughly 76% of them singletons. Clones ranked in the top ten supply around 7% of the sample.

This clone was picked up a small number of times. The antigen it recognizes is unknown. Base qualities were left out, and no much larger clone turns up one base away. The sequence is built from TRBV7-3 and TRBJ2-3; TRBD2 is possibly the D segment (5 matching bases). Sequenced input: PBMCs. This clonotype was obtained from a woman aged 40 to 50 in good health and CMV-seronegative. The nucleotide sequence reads TGTGCCAGCAGCTTAAGTGAGGGATTGGTAGATACGCAGTATTTT. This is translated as CASSLSEGLVDTQYF.